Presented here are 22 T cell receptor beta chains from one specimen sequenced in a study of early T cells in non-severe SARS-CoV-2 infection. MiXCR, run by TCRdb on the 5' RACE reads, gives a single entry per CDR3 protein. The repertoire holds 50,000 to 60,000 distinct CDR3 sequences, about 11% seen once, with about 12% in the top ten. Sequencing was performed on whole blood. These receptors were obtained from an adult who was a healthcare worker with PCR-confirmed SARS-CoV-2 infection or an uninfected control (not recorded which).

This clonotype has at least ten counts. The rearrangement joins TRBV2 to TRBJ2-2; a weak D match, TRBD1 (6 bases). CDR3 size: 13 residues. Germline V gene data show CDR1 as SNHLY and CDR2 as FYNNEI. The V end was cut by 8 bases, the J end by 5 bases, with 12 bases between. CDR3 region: CASETQGTGELFF. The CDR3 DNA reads TGTGCCAGCGAGACCCAGGGGACCGGGGAGCTGTTTTTT.

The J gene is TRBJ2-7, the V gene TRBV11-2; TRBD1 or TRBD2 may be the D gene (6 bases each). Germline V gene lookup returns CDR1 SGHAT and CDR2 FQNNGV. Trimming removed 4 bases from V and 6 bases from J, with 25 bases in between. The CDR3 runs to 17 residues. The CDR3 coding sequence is TGTGCCAGCAGCTCCCTAAGGGGGGTCTCCAGGTCGGGCGAGCAGTACTTC. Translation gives CASSSLRGVSRSGEQYF.

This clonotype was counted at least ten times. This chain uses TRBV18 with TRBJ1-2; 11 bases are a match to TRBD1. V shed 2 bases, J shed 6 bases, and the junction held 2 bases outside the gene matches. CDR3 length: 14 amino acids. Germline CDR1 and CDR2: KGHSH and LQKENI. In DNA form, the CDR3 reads TGTGCCAGCTCACCAAGGACAGGGGGCGATGGCTACACCTTC. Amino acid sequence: CASSPRTGGDGYTF.

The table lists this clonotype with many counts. The CDR3 reads CASSYDRGISYEQYF. CDR3 sequence (DNA): TGTGCCAGCAGTTACGACAGGGGGATTTCCTACGAGCAGTACTTC. This sequence joins TRBV7-2 and TRBJ2-7; 9 bases match TRBD1. Trimming at V came to 6 bases and at J to 1 base, leaving 7 bases not matched to a gene. Per the germline V gene, CDR1 is SGHTA and CDR2 is FQGNSA. The CDR3 is 15 residues long.

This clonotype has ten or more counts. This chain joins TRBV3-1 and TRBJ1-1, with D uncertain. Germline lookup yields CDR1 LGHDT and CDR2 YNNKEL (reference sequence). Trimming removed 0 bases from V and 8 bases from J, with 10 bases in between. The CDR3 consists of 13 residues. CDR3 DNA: TGTGCCAGCAGCCAAGAGCACAGCCGGGAAGCTTTCTTT. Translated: CASSQEHSREAFF.

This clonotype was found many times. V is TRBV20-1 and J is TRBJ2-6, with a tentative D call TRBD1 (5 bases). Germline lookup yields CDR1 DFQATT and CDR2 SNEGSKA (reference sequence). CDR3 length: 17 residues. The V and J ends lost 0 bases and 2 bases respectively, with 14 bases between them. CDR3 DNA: TGCAGTGCTAGAGATGTAACCAGGGTACCTGGGGCCAACGTCCTGACTTTC. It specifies CSARDVTRVPGANVLTF.

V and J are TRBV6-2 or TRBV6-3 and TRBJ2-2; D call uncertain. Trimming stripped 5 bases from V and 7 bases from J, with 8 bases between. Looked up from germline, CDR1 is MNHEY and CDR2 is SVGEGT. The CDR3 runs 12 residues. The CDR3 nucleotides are TGTGCCAGCAGTCGGTTGAGCGGGGAGCTGTTTTTT. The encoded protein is CASSRLSGELFF.

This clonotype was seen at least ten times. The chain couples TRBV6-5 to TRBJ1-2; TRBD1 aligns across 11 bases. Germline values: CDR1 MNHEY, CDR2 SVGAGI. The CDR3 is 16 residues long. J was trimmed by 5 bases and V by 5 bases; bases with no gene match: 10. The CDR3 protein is CASSHKTGTGGYGYTF. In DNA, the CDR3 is TGTGCCAGCAGTCACAAAACCGGGACAGGGGGGTATGGCTACACCTTC.

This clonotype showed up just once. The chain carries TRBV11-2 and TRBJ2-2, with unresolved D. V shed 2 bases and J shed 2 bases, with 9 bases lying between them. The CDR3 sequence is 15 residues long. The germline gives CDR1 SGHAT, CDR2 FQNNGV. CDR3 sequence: CASSLLTSNTGELFF. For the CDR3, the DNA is TGTGCCAGCAGCTTATTAACGTCTAACACCGGGGAGCTGTTTTTT.

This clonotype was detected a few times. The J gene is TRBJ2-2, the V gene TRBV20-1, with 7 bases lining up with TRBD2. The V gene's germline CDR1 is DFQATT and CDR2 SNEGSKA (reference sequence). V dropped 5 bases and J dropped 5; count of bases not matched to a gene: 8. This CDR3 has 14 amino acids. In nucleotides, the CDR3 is TGCAGTGCTCGTCCTAGCGGAGCAACCGGGGAGCTGTTTTTT. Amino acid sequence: CSARPSGATGELFF.

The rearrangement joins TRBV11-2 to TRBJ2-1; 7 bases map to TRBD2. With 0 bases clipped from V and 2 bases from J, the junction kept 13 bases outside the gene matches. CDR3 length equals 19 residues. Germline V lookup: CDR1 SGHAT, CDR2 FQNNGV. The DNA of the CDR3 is TGTGCCAGCAGCTTAGAACCAATGGGACTACAGGTCGCCTACAATGAGCAGTTCTTC. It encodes CASSLEPMGLQVAYNEQFF.

CDR3 DNA: TGTGCCAGCAGTTACTCCCCCTTAGTCGAGCAGTACTTC. Amino acids: CASSYSPLVEQYF. The chain recombines TRBV6-5 with TRBJ2-7; D is undetermined. This CDR3 is 13 amino acids long. Deletions cut 0 bases from V and 6 bases from J, with 9 bases between. CDR1 MNHEY and CDR2 SVGAGI come from the germline V gene.

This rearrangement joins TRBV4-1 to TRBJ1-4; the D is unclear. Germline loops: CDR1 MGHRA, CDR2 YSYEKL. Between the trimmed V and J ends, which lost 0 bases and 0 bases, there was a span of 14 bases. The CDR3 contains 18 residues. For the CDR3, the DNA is TGCGCCAGCAGCCAAGATCCCCTTTCGTCCGCAACTAATGAAAAACTGTTTTTT. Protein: CASSQDPLSSATNEKLFF.

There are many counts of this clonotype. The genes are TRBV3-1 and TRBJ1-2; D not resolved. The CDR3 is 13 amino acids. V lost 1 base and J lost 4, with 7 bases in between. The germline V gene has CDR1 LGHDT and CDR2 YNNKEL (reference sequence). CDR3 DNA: TGTGCCAGCAGCCAAGCCGCCATCTATGGCTACACCTTC. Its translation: CASSQAAIYGYTF.

CDR3 nucleotide sequence: TGCAGTGCTAGAGATTCGGGGGGCTGGGTTCCTAACACTGAAGCTTTCTTT. Residues: CSARDSGGWVPNTEAFF. The gene calls are TRBV20-1 and TRBJ1-1, with D maybe TRBD1 (6 bases). This CDR3 has 17 residues. V was cut by 0 bases and J by 2 bases, with 19 bases left in between. Per germline, CDR1 DFQATT and CDR2 SNEGSKA (reference sequence).

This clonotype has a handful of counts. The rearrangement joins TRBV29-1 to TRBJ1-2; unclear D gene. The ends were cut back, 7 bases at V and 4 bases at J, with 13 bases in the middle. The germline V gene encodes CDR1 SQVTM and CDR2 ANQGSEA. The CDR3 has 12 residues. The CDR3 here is CSANEGTYGYTF. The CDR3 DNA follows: TGCAGCGCCAACGAGGGTACCTATGGCTACACCTTC. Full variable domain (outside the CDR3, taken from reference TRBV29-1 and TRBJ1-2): SAVISQKPSRDICQRGTSLTIQCQVDSQVTMMFWYRQQPGQSLTLIATANQGSEATYESGFVIDKFPISRPNLTFSTLTVSNMSPEDSSIYLCSANEGTYGYTFGSGTRLTVV.

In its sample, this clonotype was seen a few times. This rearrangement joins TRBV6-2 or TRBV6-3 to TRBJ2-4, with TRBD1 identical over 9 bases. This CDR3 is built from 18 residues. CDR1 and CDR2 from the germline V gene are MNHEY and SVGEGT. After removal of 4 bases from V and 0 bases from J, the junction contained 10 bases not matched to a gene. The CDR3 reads CASSFRQGEDVAKNIQYF. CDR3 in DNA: TGTGCCAGCAGTTTCAGACAGGGGGAGGATGTAGCCAAAAACATTCAGTACTTC.

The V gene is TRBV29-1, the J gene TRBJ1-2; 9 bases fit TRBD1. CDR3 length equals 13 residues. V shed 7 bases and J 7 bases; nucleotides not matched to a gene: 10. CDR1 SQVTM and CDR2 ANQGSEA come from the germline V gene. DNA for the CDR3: TGCAGCGCCACAACAGGGGGCGCCTTTGGCTACACCTTC. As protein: CSATTGGAFGYTF.

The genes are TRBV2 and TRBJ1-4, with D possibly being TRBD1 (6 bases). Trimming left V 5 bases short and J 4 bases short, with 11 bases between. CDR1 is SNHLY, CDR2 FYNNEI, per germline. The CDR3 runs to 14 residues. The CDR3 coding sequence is TGTGCCAGCAGTCGGACAGCGAATAATGAAAAACTGTTTTTT. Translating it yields CASSRTANNEKLFF. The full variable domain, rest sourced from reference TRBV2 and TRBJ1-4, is EPEVTQTPSHQVTQMGQEVILRCVPISNHLYFYWYRQILGQKVEFLVSFYNNEISEKSEIFDDQFSVERPDGSNFTLKIRSTKLEDSAMYFCASSRTANNEKLFFGSGTQLSVL.

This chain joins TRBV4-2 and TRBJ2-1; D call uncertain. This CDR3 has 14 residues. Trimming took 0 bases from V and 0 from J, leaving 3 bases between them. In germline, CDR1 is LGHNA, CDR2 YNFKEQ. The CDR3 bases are TGTGCCAGCAGCCAAGAACCCTCCTACAATGAGCAGTTCTTC. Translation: CASSQEPSYNEQFF.

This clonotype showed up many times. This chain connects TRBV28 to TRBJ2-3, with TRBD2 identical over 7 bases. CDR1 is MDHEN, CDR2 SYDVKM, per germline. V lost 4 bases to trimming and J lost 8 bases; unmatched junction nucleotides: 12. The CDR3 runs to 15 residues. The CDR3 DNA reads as TGTGCCAGCAGTTGGAAAGCGGGGTGGGATGTTACGCAGTATTTT. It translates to CASSWKAGWDVTQYF.

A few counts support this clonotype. CDR3: CASSLTGPYNEQFF. The CDR3 coding sequence is TGTGCCAGCAGCTTAACGGGACCTTACAATGAGCAGTTCTTC. V is TRBV7-3 and J is TRBJ2-1, with D perhaps matching TRBD1 or TRBD2 (5 bases each). The CDR3 totals 14 residues. Germline lookup yields CDR1 SGHTA and CDR2 FQGTGA. V shed 0 bases and J shed 4 bases, with 7 bases lying between them.